The entry below describes one TCR beta chain. This entry is derived from a study of blood T cell repertoires in COVID-19. Study overall: PBMCs, B-cell-depleted T cells, or T cells were the source of the cDNA or gDNA that made up the material.

Here immunoSEQ multiplex PCR was the method, and the copy in TCRdb shows in-frame clones only, minus some. The table has tens of thousands of clones, roughly 89% seen once. The CDR3 extends over 14 amino acids. Germline V gene data show CDR1 as SEHNR and CDR2 as FQNEAQ (reference sequence). Between the trimmed V and J ends, which lost 0 bases and 0 bases, there was a span of 5 bases. Sequencing was performed on peripheral blood. This chain uses TRBV7-9 with TRBJ1-2; the D is unclear. The sequence was obtained from a woman aged 55-70 years with active COVID-19. The DNA of the CDR3 is TGTGCCAGCAGCTTAGCGAGTTCTAACTATGGCTACACCTTC. Translated: CASSLASSNYGYTF.